This entry lists 18 T cell receptor beta chains sequenced from one sample in a study of blood T cells in healthy people across ages. Through a sample-barcoded 5' primer and a J-beta primer mix, a second PCR was run for roughly 6 to 12 cycles. TCRdb fed the 5' RACE reads into MiXCR, producing one record per CDR3 protein. The sample lists roughly 500,000 distinct CDR3 sequences; less than 25% were seen once. The same sample was also studied in work on T cells of mothers and their children.

Material for sequencing was blood. The receptor set was obtained from a boy aged 10-17 years in good health.

The chain couples TRBV11-2 to TRBJ1-3, with D maybe TRBD1 (6 bases). The CDR3 sequence is 15 residues long. V was cut by 1 base and J by 4 bases, with 11 bases left in between. Germline V gene sequence: CDR1 SGHAT, CDR2 FQNNGV. CDR3 sequence reads: CASSLGGGHGNTIYF. DNA for the CDR3: TGTGCCAGCAGCTTAGGAGGGGGACACGGAAACACCATATATTTT.

This clonotype was counted only a few times. The CDR3 sequence is CASSLGGDVDGELFF. For the CDR3, the DNA is TGCGCCAGCAGCTTGGGCGGGGACGTGGACGGGGAGCTGTTTTTT. The rearrangement uses TRBV5-1 and TRBJ2-2; tentative D call: TRBD2 (6 bases). CDR3 length: 15 amino acids. V lost 0 bases and J 7 bases, leaving 13 bases between the germline ends. Per germline, CDR1 SGHRS and CDR2 YFSETQ.

The chain links TRBV4-3 to TRBJ1-5, with 7 bases matching TRBD1. With 0 bases clipped from V and 0 bases from J, the junction kept 8 bases outside the gene matches. This CDR3 is 18 amino acids long. The germline V gene has CDR1 LGHNA and CDR2 YSLEER. Here the CDR3 reads CASSQDFVRGYSNQPQHF. The DNA of the CDR3 is TGCGCCAGCAGCCAAGACTTCGTCAGGGGGTATAGCAATCAGCCCCAGCATTTT.

This clonotype has a handful of counts. V is TRBV7-9 and J is TRBJ2-7, with 8 bases matching TRBD2. The CDR3 is 16 amino acids. Trimming removed 4 bases from V and 6 bases from J; junction bases left unmatched: 14. The germline CDR1 and CDR2 sequences are SEHNR and FQNEAQ (reference sequence). CDR3 sequence (DNA): TGTGCCAGCAGCTCCCCGGGAGGGCTTTTATTCGCCGAGCAGTACTTC. It is translated as CASSSPGGLLFAEQYF. The variable domain in full, with the rest retrieved from reference TRBV7-9 and TRBJ2-7, is DTGVSQNPRHKITKRGQNVTFRCDPISEHNRLYWYRQTLGQGPEFLTYFQNEAQLEKSRLLSDRFSAERPKGSFSTLEIQRTEQGDSAMYLCASSSPGGLLFAEQYFGPGTRLTVT.

This clonotype came up many times. CDR3 coding DNA: TGTGCCAGCAGTGAACTGGGACTAGAAGCTTTCTTT. Translated, it gives CASSELGLEAFF. This chain connects TRBV6-1 to TRBJ1-1; D is perhaps TRBD1 (5 bases). Germline values: CDR1 MNHNS, CDR2 SASEGT. The CDR3 has 12 residues. The V gene lost 2 bases and the J gene lost 8 bases, with 9 bases spanning the gap.

This clonotype came up a few times. This chain connects TRBV27 to TRBJ1-2; unclear D gene. This CDR3 has 11 amino acids. Trimming pared 8 bases from V and 7 bases from J, leaving 11 bases between. Germline assignment: CDR1 MNHEY and CDR2 SMNVEV (reference sequence). The CDR3, as DNA: TGTGCCAGCGGTGGATGGGGTGGCTACACCTTC. Amino acid sequence: CASGGWGGYTF.

The table lists this clonotype with a few counts. V gene TRBV28 combines with J gene TRBJ1-1, with unresolved D. Germline CDR1 is MDHEN and CDR2 is SYDVKM. V was shortened by 7 bases and J by 3 bases, with 9 bases between the two germline ends. The CDR3 totals 12 residues. The CDR3 sequence is CASTPGDTEAFF. CDR3 DNA sequence: TGTGCCAGCACCCCGGGCGACACTGAAGCTTTCTTT.

This chain connects TRBV5-1 to TRBJ2-1; 10 nucleotides line up with TRBD2. V gave up 0 bases and J gave up 12 bases; unmatched junction bases: 9. CDR1 is SGHRS and CDR2 is YFSETQ in the germline V gene. The CDR3 loop spans 15 amino acids. This chain's CDR3 is CASSLETAGGSGQFF. The CDR3 DNA is TGCGCCAGCAGCTTGGAAACAGCGGGAGGGAGTGGGCAGTTCTTC.

This chain uses TRBV4-3 with TRBJ1-2; 8 bases are shared with TRBD1. The length of the CDR3 is 16 residues. Per the germline V gene, CDR1 is LGHNA and CDR2 is YSLEER. The V and J ends lost 0 bases and 1 base, in that order; junction bases with no gene match: 4. Here the CDR3 reads CASSQDNRGINYGYTF. CDR3 in DNA: TGCGCCAGCAGCCAAGATAACAGGGGGATTAACTATGGCTACACCTTC.

The gene calls are TRBV2 and TRBJ2-5; D might be TRBD2 (6 bases). The CDR3 spans 13 residues. V lost 5 bases to trimming and J lost 5 bases, with 12 bases between them. CDR1 and CDR2 from the germline V gene are SNHLY and FYNNEI. The CDR3 is CASSRDLSETQYF. CDR3 sequence (DNA): TGTGCCAGCAGTCGGGACTTGAGCGAGACCCAGTACTTC.

This clonotype was detected a few times. This chain uses TRBV3-1 with TRBJ2-7; D not resolved. The CDR3 sequence is 11 residues long. Germline V gives CDR1 LGHDT, CDR2 YNNKEL (reference sequence). The ends were cut back, 2 bases at V and 7 bases at J, with 6 bases in the middle. DNA for the CDR3: TGTGCCAGCAGCCAAACCGGGGAGCAGTACTTC. Its translation: CASSQTGEQYF.

This clonotype was picked up a small number of times. V gene TRBV11-1 combines with J gene TRBJ2-2, with 10 bases lining up with TRBD2. Trimming at V came to 4 bases and at J to 0 bases, leaving 2 bases not matched to a gene. Per the germline V gene, CDR1 is SGHAT and CDR2 is FQDESV (reference sequence). CDR3 length equals 16 residues. The CDR3 spells CASSWTSGANTGELFF. CDR3 sequence (DNA): TGTGCCAGCAGCTGGACTAGCGGAGCGAACACCGGGGAGCTGTTTTTT.

This clonotype was detected only a few times. V gene TRBV5-1 combines with J gene TRBJ1-6; no firm D call. Trimming took off 0 bases at V and 6 bases at J, with 7 bases between the two ends. Germline V CDR1 and CDR2: SGHRS, YFSETQ. CDR3 size: 14 residues. The CDR3 here is CASSLEQLNSPLHF. As DNA, the CDR3 is TGCGCCAGCAGCTTGGAACAGCTTAATTCACCCCTCCACTTT.

This clonotype came up a few times. The V and J genes are TRBV28 and TRBJ2-2, with D unresolved. The germline V and J ends were trimmed by 6 bases and 6 bases, with 14 bases remaining between them. Germline-derived CDR1 and CDR2 are MDHEN and SYDVKM. The CDR3 runs 14 residues. The CDR3 DNA sequence: TGTGCCAGCAGACGTTCACAACAGTCCGGGGAGCTGTTTTTT. This codes for CASRRSQQSGELFF.

V usage is TRBV11-2 and J usage is TRBJ2-1; D unresolved. Germline values: CDR1 SGHAT, CDR2 FQNNGV. This CDR3 comprises 14 residues. The V gene lost 2 bases and the J gene lost 7 bases, with 12 bases spanning the gap. For the CDR3, the DNA is TGTGCCAGCAGCTTACCCTCGAGCGCGAATGAGCAGTTCTTC. Translation: CASSLPSSANEQFF.

The chain joins TRBV25-1 to TRBJ2-5; tentatively, D is TRBD1 (6 bases). CDR1 MGHDK and CDR2 SYGVNS come from the germline V gene. The V gene lost 7 bases and the J gene lost 13 bases, with 16 bases spanning the gap. This CDR3 contains 11 residues. Here the CDR3 DNA reads TGTGCCAGCATCTTGGGACAAAGGTGGTACTTC. Protein sequence: CASILGQRWYF. Complete variable domain (other parts from reference TRBV25-1 and TRBJ2-5): EADIYQTPRYLVIGTGKKITLECSQTMGHDKMYWYQQDPGMELHLIHYSYGVNSTEKGDLSSESTVSRIRTEHFPLTLESARPSHTSQYLCASILGQRWYFGPGTRLLVL.

This clonotype was seen repeatedly, ten times or more. The chain employs TRBV11-2 and TRBJ2-5, with D perhaps assigned TRBD1 or TRBD2 (5 bases each). The germline V and J ends were trimmed by 2 bases and 9 bases, with 16 bases remaining between them. Per the germline V gene, CDR1 is SGHAT and CDR2 is FQNNGV. The CDR3 totals 14 residues. The CDR3 loop is CASSLIQATAAQYF. CDR3 nucleotides: TGTGCCAGCAGCTTAATACAGGCGACAGCGGCCCAGTACTTC.

This chain connects TRBV12-3 or TRBV12-4 to TRBJ2-7; 10 bases are a match to TRBD1. CDR3 length: 16 amino acids. V was pared by 4 bases and J by 5 bases, with 11 bases of the junction left unmatched. CDR3 sequence (DNA): TGTGCCAGCAGTTCGAAAGCGGACAGGGGGTTTGACGAGCAGTACTTC. Translated, it gives CASSSKADRGFDEQYF.